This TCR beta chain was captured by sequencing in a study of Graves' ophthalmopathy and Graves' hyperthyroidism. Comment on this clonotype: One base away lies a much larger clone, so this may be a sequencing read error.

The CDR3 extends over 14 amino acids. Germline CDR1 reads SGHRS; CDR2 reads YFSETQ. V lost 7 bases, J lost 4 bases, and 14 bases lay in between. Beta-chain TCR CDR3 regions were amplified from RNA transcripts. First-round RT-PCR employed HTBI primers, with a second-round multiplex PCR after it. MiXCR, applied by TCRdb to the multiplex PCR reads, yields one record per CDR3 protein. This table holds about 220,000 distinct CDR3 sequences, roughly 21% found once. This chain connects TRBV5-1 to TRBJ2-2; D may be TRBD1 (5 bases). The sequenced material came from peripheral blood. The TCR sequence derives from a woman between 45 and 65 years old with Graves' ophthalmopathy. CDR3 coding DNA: TGCGCCAGCGCAGAGCAGGGCGTCACCGGGGAGCTGTTTTTT. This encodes CASAEQGVTGELFF.